These 26 T cell receptor beta chains originate from one sample sequenced in a study of T cell responses to AZD1222 COVID-19 vaccine. The assay was immunoSEQ multiplex PCR, and TCRdb's table has in-frame clones only and misses some. The sample contains more than 85,000 clones, 84% of which appear only once. Sequencing used peripheral blood, obtained 28 days after the second AZD1222 dose. These receptors came from an adult who received the AZD1222 COVID-19 vaccine.

The J gene is TRBJ1-2, the V gene TRBV5-6; the match to TRBD1 covers 9 bases. J gave up 3 bases and V 4 bases, and 7 bases lay outside the gene matches. From germline, CDR1 is SGHDT and CDR2 YYEEEE. This CDR3 has 15 amino acids. In DNA, the CDR3 is TGTGCCAGCAGCCCCACGAGGGACAGGGACTATGGCTACACCTTC. Its translation is CASSPTRDRDYGYTF.

The J gene is TRBJ1-2, the V gene TRBV18; 8 nucleotides agree with TRBD1. After removal of 3 bases from V and 1 base from J, the junction contained 4 bases not matched to a gene. The CDR3 runs 15 residues. Germline V gene sequence: CDR1 KGHSH, CDR2 LQKENI. CDR3 DNA sequence: TGTGCCAGCTCACCCCTGGACAGGGATAACTATGGCTACACCTTC. Amino acids: CASSPLDRDNYGYTF.

The count of this clone is one. The chain links TRBV23-1 to TRBJ2-2, with 10 bases matching TRBD2. TRBV23-1 is an ORF for which the function is uncertain. CDR3 length equals 15 residues. V lost 0 bases, J lost 5 bases, and 0 bases stayed unmatched. CDR3 protein: CASSQSGLATGELFF. CDR3 coding DNA: TGCGCCAGCAGTCAATCGGGACTAGCGACCGGGGAGCTGTTTTTT.

This chain joins TRBV18 and TRBJ2-4; tentative D call: TRBD1 (5 bases). The CDR3 consists of 14 residues. The V and J ends lost 3 bases and 6 bases respectively, with 12 bases between them. Germline CDR1 reads KGHSH; CDR2 reads LQKENI. The CDR3 sequence is CASSPRQGGNIQYF. The CDR3 nucleotides are TGTGCCAGCTCACCGAGGCAGGGTGGAAACATTCAGTACTTC.

The rearrangement joins TRBV5-4 to TRBJ1-2; TRBD1 might be the D (5 bases). There are 13 residues in the CDR3. Trimming took off 2 bases at V and 4 bases at J, with 9 bases between the two ends. CDR1 is SGHNT and CDR2 is YYREEE in the germline V gene (reference sequence). The CDR3 DNA reads TGTGCCAGCAGCTTTGACCAGGGCTATGGCTACACCTTC. Its protein is CASSFDQGYGYTF.

The V and J genes are TRBV6-2 or TRBV6-3 and TRBJ2-7, with 12 bases aligning to TRBD2. Trimming removed 5 bases from V and 5 bases from J; junction bases left unmatched: 4. The germline V gene encodes CDR1 MNHEY and CDR2 SVGEGT. The length of the CDR3 is 14 residues. CDR3 protein: CASSPTSGRDEQYF. CDR3 coding DNA: TGTGCCAGCAGTCCGACTAGCGGGAGAGACGAGCAGTACTTC.

The table lists this clone with a count of one. The chain joins TRBV4-3 to TRBJ1-2; TRBD1 agrees at 7 bases. The CDR3 sequence is 16 residues long. CDR1 and CDR2 from the germline V gene are LGHNA and YSLEER. Trimming removed 4 bases from V and 5 bases from J; junction bases left unmatched: 13. The CDR3: CASSRDRVQGRYGYTF. DNA of the CDR3: TGCGCCAGCAGCCGAGACAGGGTTCAAGGACGATATGGCTACACCTTC.

V and J are TRBV11-3 and TRBJ2-2; the match to TRBD2 covers 7 bases. The V gene end was trimmed by 1 base and the J gene end by 11 bases; junction bases not matched to a gene: 4. CDR1 SGHNT and CDR2 YENEEA come from the germline V gene. The CDR3 is made up of 13 amino acids. The chain's CDR3 is CASSLAGGFELFF. The CDR3 DNA sequence: TGTGCCAGCAGCTTAGCGGGGGGTTTCGAGCTGTTTTTT.

The chain combines TRBV28 with TRBJ2-1; D is unclear. The CDR3 extends over 11 amino acids. Germline-derived CDR1 and CDR2 are MDHEN and SYDVKM. Trimming shortened V by 2 bases and J by 8 bases, and 4 bases separated the two germline ends. CDR3 coding DNA: TGTGCCAGCAGTTTAGCTTATGAGCAGTTCTTC. This encodes CASSLAYEQFF.

This clone has only one observation. V usage is TRBV18 and J usage is TRBJ1-2; unclear D gene. Per the germline V gene, CDR1 is KGHSH and CDR2 is LQKENI. Trimming cost V 3 bases and J 5 bases, with 16 bases left between them. This CDR3 has 15 residues. The CDR3 is CASSPLTSEAYGYTF. CDR3 nucleotide sequence: TGTGCCAGCTCACCCCTGACCTCAGAGGCTTATGGCTACACCTTC.

This chain joins TRBV11-2 and TRBJ1-1; 7 bases line up with TRBD1. Looked up from germline, CDR1 is SGHAT and CDR2 is FQNNGV. CDR3 size: 14 residues. Unmatched junction bases numbered 5, after V lost 6 bases and J lost 1 base. This CDR3 reads CASRAGTANTEAFF. The CDR3 DNA reads TGTGCCAGCAGGGCCGGGACAGCGAACACTGAAGCTTTCTTT.

The genes are TRBV10-1 and TRBJ1-1; D is ambiguous. V lost 4 bases and J 6 bases, leaving 9 bases between the germline ends. Germline-derived CDR1 and CDR2 are WNHNN and SYGVQD (reference sequence). The CDR3 has 12 amino acids. CDR3 sequence reads: CASSGGNAEAFF. The CDR3 coding sequence is TGCGCCAGCAGTGGAGGGAATGCTGAAGCTTTCTTT.

This chain joins TRBV4-1 and TRBJ1-5, with D tentatively TRBD1 (5 bases). Per germline, CDR1 MGHRA and CDR2 YSYEKL. V was clipped by 5 bases and J by 6 bases, with 20 bases between them. The CDR3 sequence is 16 residues long. The CDR3 sequence is CASSSIGTSEGQPQHF. The CDR3 nucleotides are TGCGCCAGCAGCAGCATAGGGACCTCCGAGGGTCAGCCCCAGCATTTT.

The chain is built from TRBV3-1 (or the pseudogene TRBV3-2) and TRBJ1-2; D possibly corresponds to TRBD1 (6 bases). The ends were cut back, 1 base at V and 8 bases at J, with 11 bases in the middle. Germline V lookup: CDR1 LGHDT, CDR2 YNNKEL (reference sequence). The CDR3 is made up of 13 amino acids. The CDR3 DNA follows: TGTGCCAGCAGCCAAGTAACCGGGGGCGGCTACACCTTC. Protein: CASSQVTGGGYTF.

V is TRBV19 and J is TRBJ2-1; 8 bases align to TRBD1. This CDR3 is built from 14 residues. Germline CDR1 and CDR2: LNHDA and SQIVND (reference sequence). V was pared by 7 bases and J by 4 bases, with 6 bases of the junction left unmatched. As DNA, the CDR3 is TGTGCCAGTACCAAGGGACAGGAATACAATGAGCAGTTCTTC. Encoded protein: CASTKGQEYNEQFF.

This chain joins TRBV7-2 and TRBJ2-5; 8 nucleotides match TRBD2. CDR1 is SGHTA and CDR2 is FQGNSA in the germline V gene. V shed 7 bases, J shed 3 bases, and the junction held 7 bases outside the gene matches. This CDR3 has 14 residues. This chain's CDR3 is CASIQRRGEETQYF. The DNA for the CDR3 is TGTGCCAGCATCCAGAGGCGGGGGGAAGAGACCCAGTACTTC. The full variable domain, its missing parts supplied by reference TRBV7-2 and TRBJ2-5, is GAGVSQSPSNKVTEKGKDVELRCDPISGHTALYWYRQSLGQGLEFLIYFQGNSAPDKSGLPSDRFSAERTGGSVSTLTIQRTQQEDSAVYLCASIQRRGEETQYFGPGTRLLVL.

The V gene is TRBV30, the J gene TRBJ1-2; tentatively, D is TRBD1 (5 bases). This CDR3 region has 13 residues. Germline CDR1 GTSNPN, CDR2 SVGIG (reference sequence). With 2 bases removed from V and 8 bases from J, the gap between germline ends came to 15 bases. The CDR3 bases are TGTGCCTGGAGTACAGGAACCTTCGGAGGCTACACCTTC. The encoded protein is CAWSTGTFGGYTF.

This clone was seen just once. The V and J genes are TRBV28 and TRBJ2-2; 8 bases fit TRBD1. CDR3 length: 15 amino acids. Germline-derived CDR1 and CDR2 are MDHEN and SYDVKM. The V segment lost 6 bases and the J segment 5 bases; nucleotides outside the gene matches: 8. The CDR3 DNA reads TGTGCCAGCAGGCCCCAGGGGGCGAGAACCGGGGAGCTGTTTTTT. Amino acid sequence: CASRPQGARTGELFF.

This clone came up once. This chain joins TRBV11-3 and TRBJ2-4; 7 bases line up with TRBD1. The CDR3 totals 14 residues. Germline lookup yields CDR1 SGHNT and CDR2 YENEEA. With 2 bases clipped from V and 5 bases from J, the junction kept 3 bases outside the gene matches. This CDR3 is CASSLRQGENIQYF. The CDR3 bases are TGTGCCAGCAGCTTACGACAGGGAGAAAACATTCAGTACTTC.

The chain is built from TRBV21-1 and TRBJ2-7; the D call in the table, TRBD2, was not verified against the DNA. TRBV21-1 is annotated as a pseudogene. The CDR3 is 15 amino acids. In DNA, the CDR3 is TGTGCCAGCAGCATAAAAGGGGTAGCGGGAGTTGAGCAGTACTTC. The encoded protein is CASSIKGVAGVEQYF.

The chain joins TRBV25-1 to TRBJ1-2; D is unclear. V lost 4 bases, J lost 1 base, and 10 bases lay in between. This CDR3 region has 14 residues. Per the germline V gene, CDR1 is MGHDK and CDR2 is SYGVNS. The DNA of the CDR3 is TGTGCCAGCAGTGTTGGGTGGAGTAACTATGGCTACACCTTC. Residues: CASSVGWSNYGYTF.

The chain combines TRBV2 with TRBJ2-7, with unresolved D. The CDR3 is made up of 11 amino acids. The germline V and J ends were trimmed by 5 bases and 0 bases, with 2 bases remaining between them. CDR1 and CDR2 (germline): SNHLY, FYNNEI. CDR3 loop: CASSPSYEQYF. Here the CDR3 DNA reads TGTGCCAGCAGTCCCTCCTACGAGCAGTACTTC.

A few counts support this clone. The chain combines TRBV5-4 with TRBJ2-1; no definite D call. CDR1 and CDR2 (germline): SGHNT, YYREEE (reference sequence). The CDR3 length is 16 residues. The V and J ends lost 0 bases and 0 bases respectively, with 10 bases between them. CDR3 DNA sequence: TGTGCCAGCAGCTTGGATCTTCACAGCTCCTACAATGAGCAGTTCTTC. Translated, it gives CASSLDLHSSYNEQFF.

The chain couples TRBV9 to TRBJ1-3, with D unclear. V lost 0 bases, J lost 0 bases, and 4 bases lay in between. This CDR3 is 14 amino acids long. Germline V lookup: CDR1 SGDLS, CDR2 YYNGEE. The CDR3 DNA reads TGTGCCAGCAGCGTAGATCGCTCTGGAAACACCATATATTTT. This sequence encodes CASSVDRSGNTIYF.

V and J are TRBV4-1 and TRBJ1-2; a possible D gene is TRBD1 (5 bases). CDR1 is MGHRA, CDR2 YSYEKL, per germline. This CDR3 comprises 15 residues. The V end was cut by 5 bases, the J end by 0 bases, with 13 bases between. CDR3 residues: CASSSTTEANYGYTF. CDR3 coding DNA: TGCGCCAGCAGCTCAACGACAGAAGCTAACTATGGCTACACCTTC.

The chain joins TRBV6-5 to TRBJ1-4; no clear D gene. The CDR3 runs 15 residues. In germline, CDR1 is MNHEY, CDR2 SVGAGI. V was trimmed by 6 bases and J by 7 bases, leaving 18 bases between them. CDR3 coding DNA: TGTGCCAGCAGCCCCGGGATAGTCAAGAGTGAAAAACTGTTTTTT. Residues: CASSPGIVKSEKLFF.